Here is one T cell receptor beta chain with its context. Terminally differentiated effector memory CD45RA+ cells were excluded from the naive CD8 cells, which were CD45RO-negative and positively selected for CCR7. Assay execution proceeded at the deep level. The assay was immunoSEQ multiplex PCR, and TCRdb's table has in-frame clones only and misses some. The table shows about 820,000 clones, with approximately 92% occurring only once. The sample is drawn from a study of shared clonotypes between healthy human individuals. Between the trimmed V and J ends, which lost 4 bases and 0 bases, there was a span of 14 bases. Germline assignment: CDR1 SGDLS and CDR2 YYNGEE. The CDR3 is made up of 16 amino acids.

The sequence was obtained from a man aged 25 to 40 in good health. The sample comprised naive CD8+ T cells sorted from blood. This rearrangement joins TRBV9 to TRBJ2-4; D is uncertain. The CDR3: CASSPDATVAKNIQYF. In DNA, the CDR3 is TGTGCCAGCAGCCCTGATGCGACTGTAGCCAAAAACATTCAGTACTTC.